These 17 T cell receptor beta chains originate from one sample sequenced in a study of Graves' ophthalmopathy and Graves' hyperthyroidism. Amplification of TCR beta CDR3 regions used RNA transcripts. First-round RT-PCR used HTBI primers; second-round multiplex PCR followed. MiXCR, applied by TCRdb to the multiplex PCR reads, yields one record per CDR3 protein. The data hold about 500,000 distinct CDR3 sequences, with about an eighth observed a single time. The sequenced sample consisted of blood. All receptors derive from a woman aged 25 to 39 with Graves' ophthalmopathy.

This clonotype came up many times. The chain recombines TRBV6-2 or TRBV6-3 with TRBJ2-2; D remains ambiguous. This CDR3 has 18 amino acids. V was cut by 2 bases and J by 1 base, with 17 bases left in between. CDR1 and CDR2 (germline): MNHEY, SVGEGT. The CDR3, as DNA: TGTGCCAGCAGTTACACGCTGGGCTTTGGTTTGAACACCGGGGAGCTGTTTTTT. The encoded protein is CASSYTLGFGLNTGELFF.

This chain joins TRBV30 and TRBJ1-2; TRBD1 matches 10 bases. The CDR3 is 14 residues long. After removal of 0 bases from V and 8 bases from J, the junction contained 6 bases not matched to a gene. Germline V gives CDR1 GTSNPN, CDR2 SVGIG (reference sequence). The CDR3 region has the DNA TGTGCCTGGAGTGTACTGACAGGGGGCGCGGGCTACACCTTC. Translating gives CAWSVLTGGAGYTF.

This clonotype came up many times. CDR3: CASSLTGRYEQYF. CDR3 DNA: TGTGCCAGCAGTCTCACGGGGCGCTACGAGCAGTACTTC. This chain joins TRBV12-3 or TRBV12-4 and TRBJ2-7, with D perhaps matching TRBD1 or TRBD2 (5 bases each). CDR3 size: 13 residues. Trimming pared 5 bases from V and 3 bases from J, leaving 11 bases between.

This clonotype has at least ten counts. This sequence joins TRBV11-2 and TRBJ1-2; 7 bases agree with TRBD1. The ends lost 5 bases at V and 6 bases at J; junction bases unmatched: 12. The V gene's germline CDR1 is SGHAT and CDR2 FQNNGV. There are 15 residues in the CDR3. In DNA form, the CDR3 reads TGTGCCAGCAGCCCCATCCGACGGACAGGAGATGGCTACACCTTC. Translated, it gives CASSPIRRTGDGYTF.

This clonotype has ten or more counts. The CDR3 sequence: CASSEEVYEQYF. The DNA of the CDR3 is TGTGCCAGCAGTGAAGAGGTCTACGAGCAGTACTTC. The V and J genes are TRBV28 and TRBJ2-7; D not resolved. V gave up 5 bases and J gave up 3 bases, with 8 bases separating them. The CDR3 is 12 residues long. Per germline, CDR1 MDHEN and CDR2 SYDVKM.

V is TRBV28 and J is TRBJ2-7; D might be TRBD1 (6 bases). Per the germline V gene, CDR1 is MDHEN and CDR2 is SYDVKM. CDR3 length: 15 residues. The CDR3 DNA reads as TGTGCCAGCAGTTCACCTCCGGGACATCCCTACGAGCAGTACGTG. Residues: CASSSPPGHPYEQYV.

This clonotype was observed a handful of times. The rearrangement links TRBV4-2 to TRBJ1-2; maybe TRBD1 (5 bases). CDR1 and CDR2 from the germline V gene are LGHNA and YNFKEQ. Trimming cost V 1 base and J 10 bases, with 7 bases left between them. The CDR3 extends over 11 amino acids. CDR3: CASSQAGFYTF. CDR3 DNA sequence: TGTGCCAGCAGCCAAGCAGGGTTCTACACCTTC.

The gene calls are TRBV19 and TRBJ2-7; D perhaps matches TRBD1 (6 bases). Trimming removed 0 bases at V and 7 bases at J, with 10 bases between. Per the germline V gene, CDR1 is LNHDA and CDR2 is SQIVND (reference sequence). The CDR3 is 13 amino acids. CDR3 loop: CASSIEAGAEQYF. In DNA form, the CDR3 reads TGTGCCAGTAGTATAGAGGCAGGGGCTGAGCAGTACTTC.

This clonotype was observed a few times. A much larger clone sits a single nucleotide away, making a read error possible. The chain couples TRBV10-3 to TRBJ2-5; 12 bases line up with TRBD1. The CDR3 is 15 residues long. Germline V gene sequence: CDR1 ENHRY, CDR2 SYGVKD. CDR3 amino acids: CAISDGTGGEKTKYF. In DNA form, the CDR3 reads TGTGCCATCAGTGACGGGACAGGGGGCGAAAAGACCAAGTACTTC.

This clonotype has only one observation. This may be a read error, as it is one base from a much larger clone. The chain employs TRBV4-1 and TRBJ1-5, with 10 bases that match TRBD1. The CDR3 contains 16 residues. Trimming at V came to 4 bases and at J to 5 bases, leaving 8 bases not matched to a gene. CDR1 and CDR2 (germline): MGHRA, YSYEKL. The CDR3 bases are TGCGCCAGCAGCCCTACCGGGACAGGGGTCGATCAGCCCCAGCATTTT. This gives the protein CASSPTGTGVDQPQHF.

The genes are TRBV12-3 or TRBV12-4 and TRBJ1-2; the D is unclear. The CDR3 consists of 12 residues. Trimming took 2 bases from V and 6 from J, leaving 7 bases between them. CDR3 nucleotides: TGTGCCAGCAGTTTAATTCCGGATGGCTACACCTTC. It encodes CASSLIPDGYTF.

In the case of this clonotype: A much larger clone differs from this one at a single base, so this may be a read error. The CDR3 sequence is CASRGKPGPGYGYTF. DNA for the CDR3: TGTGCCAGCAGGGGTAAACCCGGGCCAGGCTATGGCTACACCTTC. V and J are TRBV12-3 or TRBV12-4 and TRBJ1-2; no clear D. Trimming removed 6 bases at V and 4 bases at J, with 18 bases between. The CDR3 contains 15 residues.

Comment on this clonotype: A read error is likely, as this CDR3 ends without the conserved phenylalanine or tryptophan. V is TRBV28 and J is TRBJ1-1; no clear D. Looked up from germline, CDR1 is MDHEN and CDR2 is SYDVKM. This CDR3 contains 10 residues. The V and J ends lost 9 bases and 1 base respectively, with 3 bases between them. CDR3 bases: TGTGCCAGGGGGAACACTGAAGCTTTCCTT. It encodes CARGNTEAFL.

This clonotype was seen at least ten times. The chain carries TRBV6-1 and TRBJ2-7; TRBD1 aligns across 7 bases. The CDR3 contains 13 residues. Unmatched junction bases numbered 3, after V lost 6 bases and J lost 1 base. From germline, CDR1 is MNHNS and CDR2 SASEGT. The CDR3: CASRGGESYEQYF. The CDR3 region has the DNA TGTGCCAGCAGAGGGGGCGAATCCTACGAGCAGTACTTC.

This clonotype was seen repeatedly, ten times or more. This chain links TRBV6-4 with TRBJ2-6; D remains unclear. The V gene's germline CDR1 is MRHNA and CDR2 SNTAGT. The ends were cut back, 0 bases at V and 0 bases at J, with 6 bases in the middle. This CDR3 is 16 amino acids long. The CDR3 bases are TGTGCCAGCAGTGACTCTGGTAGCTCTGGGGCCAACGTCCTGACTTTC. It translates to CASSDSGSSGANVLTF.

This clonotype was detected many times. This chain links TRBV15 with TRBJ2-2; D not resolved. This CDR3 contains 13 residues. V was shortened by 6 bases and J by 1 base, with 6 bases between the two germline ends. Germline CDR1 reads LNHNV; CDR2 reads YYDKDF (reference sequence). The CDR3 spells CATSAGNTGELFF. The DNA of the CDR3 is TGTGCCACCAGTGCTGGGAACACCGGGGAGCTGTTTTTT.

This clonotype was counted ten times or more. The genes are TRBV12-3 or TRBV12-4 and TRBJ1-2; D perhaps matches TRBD1 (5 bases). Trimming pared 1 base from V and 2 bases from J, leaving 5 bases between. This CDR3 region has 13 residues. CDR3 sequence: CASSLEGNYGYTF. The CDR3, as DNA: TGTGCCAGCAGTTTAGAGGGGAACTATGGCTACACCTTC.